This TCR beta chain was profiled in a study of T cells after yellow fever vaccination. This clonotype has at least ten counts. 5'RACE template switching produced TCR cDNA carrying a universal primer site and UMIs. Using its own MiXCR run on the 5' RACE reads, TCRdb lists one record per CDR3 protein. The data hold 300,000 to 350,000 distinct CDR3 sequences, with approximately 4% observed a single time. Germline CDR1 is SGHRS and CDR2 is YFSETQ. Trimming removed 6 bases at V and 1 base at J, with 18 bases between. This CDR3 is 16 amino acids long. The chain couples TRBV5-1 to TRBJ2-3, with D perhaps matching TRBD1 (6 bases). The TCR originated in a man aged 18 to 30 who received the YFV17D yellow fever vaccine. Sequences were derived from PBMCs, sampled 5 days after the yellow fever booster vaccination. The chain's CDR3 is CASKQRNAGGTDTQYF. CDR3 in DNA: TGCGCCAGCAAACAAAGAAATGCAGGGGGCACAGATACGCAGTATTTT. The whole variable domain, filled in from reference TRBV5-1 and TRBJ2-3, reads KAGVTQTPRYLIKTRGQQVTLSCSPISGHRSVSWYQQTPGQGLQFLFEYFSETQRNKGNFPGRFSGRQFSNSRSEMNVSTLELGDSALYLCASKQRNAGGTDTQYFGPGTRLTVL.